This is a list of T cell receptor beta chains from one sample in a study of T cells in localized non-small cell lung cancer. The method was immunoSEQ multiplex PCR; TCRdb's version includes in-frame clones alone and lacks a portion of them. Of around 41,000 clones listed, 75% to 95% were seen once; the top ten hold roughly a tenth. This specimen was PBMCs, taken before any cancer treatment. Every receptor here comes from a woman aged 35-75 years with stage II lung adenocarcinoma. Both conserved end residues are part of each CDR3. The D gene is left open where the match is weak. Expanded clones are given a class, and other clones once, few, many or no size at all.

>TRBV9|once|TRBJ2-3|.
CASSQTEGGVTDTQYF
TGTGCCAGCAGCCAAACGGAGGGGGGAGTCACAGATACGCAGTATTTT
>TRBV6-5|once|TRBJ2-7|.
CASSEGPATYEQYF
TGTGCCAGCAGTGAAGGCCCTGCTACCTACGAGCAGTACTTC
>TRBV7-2|.|TRBJ2-6|TRBD1
CASSSTGDPSSGANVLTF
TGTGCCAGCAGCTCCACAGGGGACCCTTCTTCTGGGGCCAACGTCCTGACTTTC
>TRBV28|.|TRBJ1-2|.
CASSSPVGGNYGYTF
TGTGCCAGCAGTTCGCCAGTTGGGGGGAACTATGGCTACACCTTC
>TRBV6-5|.|TRBJ1-2|.
CASSGPGYGYTF
TGTGCCTCGTCGGGGCCGGGCTATGGCTACACCTTC
>TRBV6-1|.|TRBJ1-1|.
CASSLRTTPNTEAFF
TGTGCCAGCAGTCTACGAACCACTCCGAACACTGAAGCTTTCTTT
>TRBV28|.|TRBJ1-5|.
CASSFQGLGNQPQHF
TGTGCCAGCAGTTTCCAGGGGCTTGGCAATCAGCCCCAGCATTTT
>TRBV27|few|TRBJ1-6|TRBD1
CASRGGGGSPLHF
TGTGCCAGCCGGGGAGGGGGCGGGTCACCCCTCCACTTT
>TRBV7-2|.|TRBJ2-1|TRBD1
CASSLGTEYNEQFF
TGTGCCAGCAGCTTGGGGACAGAGTACAATGAGCAGTTCTTC
>TRBV10-3|.|TRBJ2-4|.
CAISGEAKNIQYF
TGTGCCATCAGCGGGGAAGCCAAAAACATTCAGTACTTC
>TRBV5-4|.|TRBJ2-5|TRBD1
CASSLQTGGETQYF
TGTGCCAGCAGCCTACAGACAGGGGGAGAGACCCAGTACTTC
>TRBV28|.|TRBJ1-2|.
CASWGWSYGYTF
TGTGCCAGTTGGGGGTGGTCCTATGGCTACACCTTC
>TRBV10-3|.|TRBJ1-2|.
CAISESVVFYGYTF
TGTGCCATCAGTGAGTCTGTAGTCTTCTATGGCTACACCTTC
>TRBV11-2|.|TRBJ1-4|.
CASSSYGWEVREKLFF
TGTGCCAGCAGCTCCTATGGGTGGGAGGTGAGAGAAAAACTGTTTTTT
>TRBV6-1|few|TRBJ1-1|TRBD1
CASGDRVDNTEAFF
TGTGCCAGCGGAGACAGGGTGGACAACACTGAAGCTTTCTTT
>TRBV19|.|TRBJ2-2|.
CASYAPGRTNTGELFF
TGTGCCAGTTACGCACCGGGACGGACAAACACCGGGGAGCTGTTTTTT
>TRBV5-6|.|TRBJ2-7|.
CASSPGPLAPHEQYF
TGTGCCAGCAGCCCGGGCCCGCTCGCTCCACACGAGCAGTACTTC
>TRBV4-1|.|TRBJ1-5|.
CASSQGPDSSNQPQHF
TGCGCCAGCAGCCAAGGGCCGGACAGTAGCAATCAGCCCCAGCATTTT
>TRBV2|.|TRBJ1-2|.
CASSSGMIADGYGYTF
TGTGCCAGCAGCTCCGGAATGATTGCGGATGGCTATGGCTACACCTTC
>TRBV29-1|.|TRBJ1-1|TRBD1
CSAPGQGVTEAFF
TGCAGCGCCCCGGGGCAGGGGGTCACTGAAGCTTTCTTT
>TRBV28|.|TRBJ1-2|TRBD1
CASSFLTGEYGYTF
TGTGCCAGCAGTTTCCTGACAGGGGAATATGGCTACACCTTC
>TRBV19|.|TRBJ1-1|TRBD1
CASRANPGQGRNTEAFF
TGTGCCAGTAGAGCTAATCCGGGACAGGGTCGGAACACTGAAGCTTTCTTT
>TRBV28|.|TRBJ2-1|.
CASSEGGEGFF
TGTGCCAGCAGTGAGGGGGGAGAGGGGTTCTTC
>TRBV4-2|.|TRBJ2-4|.
CASSPSSAGRRYIQYF
TGTGCCAGCAGCCCTAGTTCGGCAGGGCGGAGGTACATTCAGTACTTC
>TRBV6-5|.|TRBJ1-1|.
CASSYSSGRRNTEAFF
TGTGCCAGCAGTTACTCGTCGGGTCGCAGGAACACTGAAGCTTTCTTT
>TRBV4-1|.|TRBJ2-7|TRBD1
CASSQGTGVPYEQYF
TGCGCCAGCAGCCAAGGGACAGGGGTGCCCTACGAGCAGTACTTC
>TRBV18|once|TRBJ1-1|.
CASSLGEGTEAFF
TGTGCCAGCTCACTAGGGGAGGGCACTGAAGCTTTCTTT
>TRBV5-4|.|TRBJ1-1|.
CASSLGGLDTEAFF
TGTGCCAGCAGCTTGGGAGGCCTGGACACTGAAGCTTTCTTT
>TRBV18|.|TRBJ1-2|.
CASSPTRLVYGYTF
TGTGCCAGCTCACCAACCCGGTTAGTGTATGGCTACACCTTC
>TRBV11-2|.|TRBJ2-2|.
CASSPGTHTGELFF
TGTGCCAGCAGCCCAGGGACTCACACCGGGGAGCTGTTTTTT
>TRBV5-4|.|TRBJ2-3|.
CASSIPGGLNTDTQYF
TGTGCCAGCAGCATCCCCGGGGGGCTGAACACAGATACGCAGTATTTT
>TRBV10-2|few|TRBJ1-6|.
CASTYINSPLHF
TGCGCCAGCACTTATATCAATTCACCCCTCCACTTT
>TRBV7-8|.|TRBJ1-4|.
CASRAGATNEKLFF
TGTGCCAGCAGAGCAGGAGCAACTAATGAAAAACTGTTTTTT
>TRBV2|few|TRBJ1-2|.
CASSYRPRIPGYTF
TGTGCCAGCAGTTACAGGCCACGTATTCCTGGCTACACCTTC
>TRBV5-1|.|TRBJ2-1|TRBD2
CASSWGSGGTTYNEQFF
TGCGCCAGCAGCTGGGGCAGCGGGGGGACCACTTACAATGAGCAGTTCTTC
>TRBV6-4|.|TRBJ2-1|TRBD2
CASAHAGTSGRIEQFF
TGTGCCAGCGCCCACGCCGGGACTAGCGGGAGAATCGAGCAGTTCTTC
>TRBV5-1|.|TRBJ2-7|.
CASSLDVLAVGEQYF
TGCGCCAGCAGCTTGGACGTTTTAGCGGTAGGCGAGCAGTACTTC
>TRBV19|.|TRBJ2-2|TRBD2
CASSGGMVSGELFF
TGTGCCAGTTCGGGGGGTATGGTTTCCGGGGAGCTGTTTTTT